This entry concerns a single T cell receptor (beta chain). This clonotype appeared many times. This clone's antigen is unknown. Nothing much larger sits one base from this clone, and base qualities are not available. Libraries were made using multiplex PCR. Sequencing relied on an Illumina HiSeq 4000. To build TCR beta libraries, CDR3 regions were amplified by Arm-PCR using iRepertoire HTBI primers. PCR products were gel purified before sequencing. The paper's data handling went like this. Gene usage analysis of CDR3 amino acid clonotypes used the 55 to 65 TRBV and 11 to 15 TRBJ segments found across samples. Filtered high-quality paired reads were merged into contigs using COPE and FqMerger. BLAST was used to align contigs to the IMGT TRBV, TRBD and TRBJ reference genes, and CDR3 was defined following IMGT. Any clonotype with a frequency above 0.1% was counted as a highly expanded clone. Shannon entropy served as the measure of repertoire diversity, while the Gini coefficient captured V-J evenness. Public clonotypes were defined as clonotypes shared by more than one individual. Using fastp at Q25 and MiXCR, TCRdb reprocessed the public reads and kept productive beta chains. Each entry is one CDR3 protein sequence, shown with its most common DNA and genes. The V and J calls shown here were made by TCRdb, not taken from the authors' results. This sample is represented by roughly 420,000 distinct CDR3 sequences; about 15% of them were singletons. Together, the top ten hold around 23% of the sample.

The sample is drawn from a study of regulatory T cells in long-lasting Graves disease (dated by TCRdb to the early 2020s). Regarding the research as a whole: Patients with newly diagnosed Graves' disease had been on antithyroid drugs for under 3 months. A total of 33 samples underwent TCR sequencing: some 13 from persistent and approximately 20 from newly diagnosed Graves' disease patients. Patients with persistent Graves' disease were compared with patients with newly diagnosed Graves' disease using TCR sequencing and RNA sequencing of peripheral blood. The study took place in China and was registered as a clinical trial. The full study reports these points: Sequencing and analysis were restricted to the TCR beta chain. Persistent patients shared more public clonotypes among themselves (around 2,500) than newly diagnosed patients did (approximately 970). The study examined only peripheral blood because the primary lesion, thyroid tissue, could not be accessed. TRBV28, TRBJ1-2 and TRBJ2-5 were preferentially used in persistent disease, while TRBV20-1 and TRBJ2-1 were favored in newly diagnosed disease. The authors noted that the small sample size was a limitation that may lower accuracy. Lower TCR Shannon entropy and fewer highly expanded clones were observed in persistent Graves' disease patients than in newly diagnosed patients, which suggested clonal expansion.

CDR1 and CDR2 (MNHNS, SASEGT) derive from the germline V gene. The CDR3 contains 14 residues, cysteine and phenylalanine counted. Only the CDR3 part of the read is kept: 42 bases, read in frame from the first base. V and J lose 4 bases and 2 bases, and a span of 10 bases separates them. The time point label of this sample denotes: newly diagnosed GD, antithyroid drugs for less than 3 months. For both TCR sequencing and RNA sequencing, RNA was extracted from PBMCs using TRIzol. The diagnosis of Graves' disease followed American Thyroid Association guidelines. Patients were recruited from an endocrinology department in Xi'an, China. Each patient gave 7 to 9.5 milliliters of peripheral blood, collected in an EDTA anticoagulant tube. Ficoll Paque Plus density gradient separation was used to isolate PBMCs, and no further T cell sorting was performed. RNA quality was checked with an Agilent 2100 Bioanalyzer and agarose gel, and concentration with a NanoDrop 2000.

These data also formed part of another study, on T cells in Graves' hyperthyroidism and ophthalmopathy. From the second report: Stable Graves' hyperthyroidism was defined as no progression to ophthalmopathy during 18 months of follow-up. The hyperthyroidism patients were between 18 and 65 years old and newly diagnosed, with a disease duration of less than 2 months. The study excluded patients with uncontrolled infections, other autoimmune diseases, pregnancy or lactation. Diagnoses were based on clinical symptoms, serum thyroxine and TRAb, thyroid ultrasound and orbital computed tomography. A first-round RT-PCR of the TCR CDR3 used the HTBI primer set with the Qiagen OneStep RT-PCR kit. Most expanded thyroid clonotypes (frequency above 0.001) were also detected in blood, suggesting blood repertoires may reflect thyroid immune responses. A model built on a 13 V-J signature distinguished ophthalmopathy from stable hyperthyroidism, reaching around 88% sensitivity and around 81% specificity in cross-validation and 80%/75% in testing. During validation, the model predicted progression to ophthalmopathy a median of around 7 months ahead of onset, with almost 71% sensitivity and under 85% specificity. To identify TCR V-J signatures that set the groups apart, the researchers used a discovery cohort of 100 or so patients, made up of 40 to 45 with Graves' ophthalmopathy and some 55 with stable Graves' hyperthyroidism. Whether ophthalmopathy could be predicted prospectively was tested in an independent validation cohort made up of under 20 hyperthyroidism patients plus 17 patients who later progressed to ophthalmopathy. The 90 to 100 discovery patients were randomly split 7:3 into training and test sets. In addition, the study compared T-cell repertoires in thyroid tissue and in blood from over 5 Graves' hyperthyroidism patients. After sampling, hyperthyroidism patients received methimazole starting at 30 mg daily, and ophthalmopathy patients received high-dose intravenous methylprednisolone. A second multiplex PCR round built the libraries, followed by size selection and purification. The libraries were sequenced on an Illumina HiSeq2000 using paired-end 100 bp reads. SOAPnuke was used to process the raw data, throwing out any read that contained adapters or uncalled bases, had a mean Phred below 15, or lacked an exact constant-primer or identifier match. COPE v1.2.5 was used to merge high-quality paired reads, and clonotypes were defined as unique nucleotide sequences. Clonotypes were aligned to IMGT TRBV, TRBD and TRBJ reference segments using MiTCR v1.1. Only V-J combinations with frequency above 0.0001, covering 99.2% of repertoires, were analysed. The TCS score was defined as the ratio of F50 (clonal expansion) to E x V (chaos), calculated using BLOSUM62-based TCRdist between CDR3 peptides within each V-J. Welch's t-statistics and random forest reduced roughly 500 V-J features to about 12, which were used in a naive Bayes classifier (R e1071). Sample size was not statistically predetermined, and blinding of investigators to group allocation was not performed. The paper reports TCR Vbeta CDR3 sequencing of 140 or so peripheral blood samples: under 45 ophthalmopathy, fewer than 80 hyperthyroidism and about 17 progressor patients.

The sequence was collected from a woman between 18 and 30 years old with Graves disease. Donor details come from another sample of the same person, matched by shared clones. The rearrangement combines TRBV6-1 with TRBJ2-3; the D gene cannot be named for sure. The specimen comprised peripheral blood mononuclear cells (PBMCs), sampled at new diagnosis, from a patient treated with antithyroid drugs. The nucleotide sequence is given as TGTGCCAGCAGTGCCTCAAGGACCACAGATACGCAGTATTTT. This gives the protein CASSASRTTDTQYF.